The clone carrying this T cell receptor (beta chain) appeared a single time. These data are taken from a study of T cell changes during pregnancy in multiple sclerosis. Assay used: immunoSEQ multiplex PCR; TCRdb lists only in-frame clones, some missing. The sample has nearly 40,000 clones, roughly nine tenths seen once. V lost 5 bases and J lost 2; bases outside the gene matches: 10. The CDR3 has 17 amino acids. CDR1 and CDR2 from the germline V gene are SGHRS and YFSETQ. The V and J genes are TRBV5-1 and TRBJ2-3; 11 bases are shared with TRBD2. Here the sequenced sample was CD4+ T cells from peripheral blood mononuclear cells, taken in the third trimester of pregnancy. The clonotype originates from a female donor with multiple sclerosis, enrolled in a pregnancy study. The DNA of the CDR3 is TGCGCCAGCAGTGGGACTAGCGGCTTCGATCTCACAGATACGCAGTATTTT. Amino acids: CASSGTSGFDLTDTQYF.